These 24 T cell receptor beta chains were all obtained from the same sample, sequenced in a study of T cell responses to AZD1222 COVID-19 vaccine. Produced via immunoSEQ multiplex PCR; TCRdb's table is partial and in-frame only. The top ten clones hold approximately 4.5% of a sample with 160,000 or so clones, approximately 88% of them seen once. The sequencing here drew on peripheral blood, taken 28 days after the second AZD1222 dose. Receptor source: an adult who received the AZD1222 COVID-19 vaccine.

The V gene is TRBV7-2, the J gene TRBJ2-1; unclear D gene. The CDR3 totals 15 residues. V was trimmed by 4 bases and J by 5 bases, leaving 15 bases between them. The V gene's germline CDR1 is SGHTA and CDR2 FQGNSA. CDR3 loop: CASSSNGVRNNEQFF. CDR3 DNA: TGTGCCAGCAGCTCCAATGGGGTCCGCAACAATGAGCAGTTCTTC. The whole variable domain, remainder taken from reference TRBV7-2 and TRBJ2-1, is GAGVSQSPSNKVTEKGKDVELRCDPISGHTALYWYRQSLGQGLEFLIYFQGNSAPDKSGLPSDRFSAERTGGSVSTLTIQRTQQEDSAVYLCASSSNGVRNNEQFFGPGTRLTVL.

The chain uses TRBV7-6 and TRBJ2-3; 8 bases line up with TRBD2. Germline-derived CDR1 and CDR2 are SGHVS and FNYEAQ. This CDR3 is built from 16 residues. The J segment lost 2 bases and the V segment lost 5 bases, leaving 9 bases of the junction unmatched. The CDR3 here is CASSPVGGGNTDTQYF. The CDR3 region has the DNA TGTGCCAGCAGCCCAGTGGGCGGGGGGAACACAGATACGCAGTATTTT.

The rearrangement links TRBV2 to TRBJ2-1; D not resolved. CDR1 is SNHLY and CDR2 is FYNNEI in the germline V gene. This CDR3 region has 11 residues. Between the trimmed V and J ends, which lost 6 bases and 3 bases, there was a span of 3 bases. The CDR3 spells CASSNYNEQFF. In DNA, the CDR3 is TGTGCCAGCAGCAACTACAATGAGCAGTTCTTC.

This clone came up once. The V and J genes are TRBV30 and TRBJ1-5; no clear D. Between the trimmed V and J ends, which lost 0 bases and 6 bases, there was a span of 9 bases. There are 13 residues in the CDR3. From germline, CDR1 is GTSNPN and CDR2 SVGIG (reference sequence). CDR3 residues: CAWSVVGRQPQHF. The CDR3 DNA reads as TGTGCCTGGAGTGTGGTCGGTCGTCAGCCCCAGCATTTT. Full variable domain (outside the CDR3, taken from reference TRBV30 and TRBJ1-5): SQTIHQWPATLVQPVGSPLSLECTVEGTSNPNLYWYRQAAGRGLQLLFYSVGIGQISSEVPQNLSASRPQDRQFILSSKKLLLSDSGFYLCAWSVVGRQPQHFGDGTRLSIL.

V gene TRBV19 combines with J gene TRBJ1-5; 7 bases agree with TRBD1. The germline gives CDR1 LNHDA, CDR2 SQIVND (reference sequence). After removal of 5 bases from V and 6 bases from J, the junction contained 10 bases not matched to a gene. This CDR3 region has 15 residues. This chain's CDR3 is CASSPGRDSSQPQHF. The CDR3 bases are TGTGCCAGTAGTCCAGGCCGGGACAGCTCTCAGCCCCAGCATTTT. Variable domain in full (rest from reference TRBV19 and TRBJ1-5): DGGITQSPKYLFRKEGQNVTLSCEQNLNHDAMYWYRQDPGQGLRLIYYSQIVNDFQKGDIAEGYSVSREKKESFPLTVTSAQKNPTAFYLCASSPGRDSSQPQHFGDGTRLSIL.

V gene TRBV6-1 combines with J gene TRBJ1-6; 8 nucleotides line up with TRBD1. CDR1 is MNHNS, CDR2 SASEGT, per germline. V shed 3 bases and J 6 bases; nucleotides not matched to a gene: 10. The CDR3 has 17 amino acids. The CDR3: CASSDRLTGQANSPLHF. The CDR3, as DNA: TGTGCCAGCAGTGACCGATTGACGGGACAGGCTAATTCACCCCTCCACTTT.

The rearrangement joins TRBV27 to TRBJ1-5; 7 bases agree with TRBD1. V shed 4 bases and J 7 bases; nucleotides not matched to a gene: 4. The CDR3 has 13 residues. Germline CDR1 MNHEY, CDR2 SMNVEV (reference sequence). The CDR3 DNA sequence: TGTGCCAGCAGTTCCTCAGGGGGACAGCCCCAGCATTTT. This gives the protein CASSSSGGQPQHF.

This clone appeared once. CDR3 nucleotides: TGCGCCAGCAGCAGTAGAGGGGTAGCTTTCTTT. Its protein is CASSSRGVAFF. This chain connects TRBV5-1 to TRBJ1-1, with D tentatively TRBD1 (5 bases). Trimming pared 4 bases from V and 10 bases from J, leaving 11 bases between. CDR1 and CDR2 from the germline V gene are SGHRS and YFSETQ. The CDR3 consists of 11 residues.

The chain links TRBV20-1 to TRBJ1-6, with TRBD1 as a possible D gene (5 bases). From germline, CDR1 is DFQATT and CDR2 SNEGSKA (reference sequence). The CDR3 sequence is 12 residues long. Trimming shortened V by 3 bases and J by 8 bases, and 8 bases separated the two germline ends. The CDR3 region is CSASSQDSPLHF. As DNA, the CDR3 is TGCAGTGCTAGTTCACAGGATTCACCCCTCCACTTT.

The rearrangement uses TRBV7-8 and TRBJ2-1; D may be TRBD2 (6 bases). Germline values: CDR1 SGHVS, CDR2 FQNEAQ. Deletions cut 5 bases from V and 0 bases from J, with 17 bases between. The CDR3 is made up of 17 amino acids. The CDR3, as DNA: TGTGCCAGCAGCCCCTCGCAGGGAGGAGGCTCCTACAATGAGCAGTTCTTC. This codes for CASSPSQGGGSYNEQFF.

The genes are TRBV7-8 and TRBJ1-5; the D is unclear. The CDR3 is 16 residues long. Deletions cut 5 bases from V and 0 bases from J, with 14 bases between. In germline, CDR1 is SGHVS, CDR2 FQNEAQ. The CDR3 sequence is CASSVYKRYSNQPQHF. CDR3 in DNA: TGTGCCAGCAGCGTTTATAAGCGGTATAGCAATCAGCCCCAGCATTTT. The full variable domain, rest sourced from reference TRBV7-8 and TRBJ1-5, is GAGVSQSPRYKVAKRGQDVALRCDPISGHVSLFWYQQALGQGPEFLTYFQNEAQLDKSGLPSDRFFAERPEGSVSTLKIQRTQQEDSAVYLCASSVYKRYSNQPQHFGDGTRLSIL.

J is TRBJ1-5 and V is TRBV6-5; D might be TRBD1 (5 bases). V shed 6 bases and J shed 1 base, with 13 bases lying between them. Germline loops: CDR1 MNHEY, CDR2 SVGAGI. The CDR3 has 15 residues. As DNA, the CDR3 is TGTGCCAGCAGCCTCGTGTGGGGGAGCAATCAGCCCCAGCATTTT. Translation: CASSLVWGSNQPQHF.

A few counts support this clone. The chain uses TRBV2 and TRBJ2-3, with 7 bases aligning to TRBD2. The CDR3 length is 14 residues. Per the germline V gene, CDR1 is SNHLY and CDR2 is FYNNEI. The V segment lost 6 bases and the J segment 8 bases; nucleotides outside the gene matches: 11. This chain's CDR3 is CASRGLGGMGTQYF. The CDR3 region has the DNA TGTGCCAGCAGAGGACTGGGGGGGATGGGTACGCAGTATTTT. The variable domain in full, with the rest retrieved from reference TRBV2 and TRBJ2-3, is EPEVTQTPSHQVTQMGQEVILRCVPISNHLYFYWYRQILGQKVEFLVSFYNNEISEKSEIFDDQFSVERPDGSNFTLKIRSTKLEDSAMYFCASRGLGGMGTQYFGPGTRLTVL.

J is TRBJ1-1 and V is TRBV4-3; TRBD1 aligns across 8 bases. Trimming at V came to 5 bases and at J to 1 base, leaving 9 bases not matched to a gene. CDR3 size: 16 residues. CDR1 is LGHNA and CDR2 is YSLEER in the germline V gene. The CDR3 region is CASSFRTGLGNTEAFF. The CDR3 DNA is TGCGCCAGCAGCTTTAGGACAGGGCTCGGGAACACTGAAGCTTTCTTT.

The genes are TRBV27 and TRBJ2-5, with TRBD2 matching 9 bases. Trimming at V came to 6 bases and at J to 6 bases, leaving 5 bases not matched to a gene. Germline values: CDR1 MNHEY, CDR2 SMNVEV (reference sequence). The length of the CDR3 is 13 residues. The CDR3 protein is CASRRLAAQTQYF. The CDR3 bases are TGTGCCAGCAGACGACTAGCGGCCCAGACCCAGTACTTC.

CDR3 bases: TGTGCCAGCAGCGTGGGACAGGGGGCGGATAATCTCGGGGAGCTGTTTTTT. This gives the protein CASSVGQGADNLGELFF. V usage is TRBV5-6 and J usage is TRBJ2-2; 12 bases are shared with TRBD1. CDR3 size: 17 residues. J was trimmed by 7 bases and V by 4 bases; bases with no gene match: 11. Germline V CDR1 and CDR2: SGHDT, YYEEEE.

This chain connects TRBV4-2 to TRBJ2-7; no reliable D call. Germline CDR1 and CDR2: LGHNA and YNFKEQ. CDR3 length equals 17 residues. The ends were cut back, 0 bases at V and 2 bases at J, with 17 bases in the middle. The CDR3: CASSQEITGRLAYEQYF. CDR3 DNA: TGTGCCAGCAGCCAAGAAATTACGGGCCGATTGGCCTACGAGCAGTACTTC.

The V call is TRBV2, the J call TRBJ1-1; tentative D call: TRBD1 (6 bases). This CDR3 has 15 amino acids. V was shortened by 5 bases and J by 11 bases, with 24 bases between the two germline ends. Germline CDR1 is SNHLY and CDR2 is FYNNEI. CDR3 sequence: CASSPRQGTRTVAFF. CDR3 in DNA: TGTGCCAGCAGTCCGCGTCAGGGGACCCGTACGGTGGCTTTCTTT. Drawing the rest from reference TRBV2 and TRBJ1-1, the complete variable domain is EPEVTQTPSHQVTQMGQEVILRCVPISNHLYFYWYRQILGQKVEFLVSFYNNEISEKSEIFDDQFSVERPDGSNFTLKIRSTKLEDSAMYFCASSPRQGTRTVAFFGQGTRLTVV.

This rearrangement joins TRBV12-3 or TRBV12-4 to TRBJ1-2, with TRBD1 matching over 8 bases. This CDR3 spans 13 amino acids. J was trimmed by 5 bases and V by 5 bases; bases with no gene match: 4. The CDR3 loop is CASSAGTGYGYTF. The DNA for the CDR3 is TGTGCCAGCAGTGCCGGGACAGGTTATGGCTACACCTTC.

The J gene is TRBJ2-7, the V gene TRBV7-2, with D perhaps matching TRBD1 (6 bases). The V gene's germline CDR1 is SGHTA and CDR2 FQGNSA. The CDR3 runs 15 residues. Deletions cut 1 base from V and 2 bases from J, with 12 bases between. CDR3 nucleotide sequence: TGTGCCAGCAGCTTAGAAGGGACAATTACCTACGAGCAGTACTTC. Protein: CASSLEGTITYEQYF. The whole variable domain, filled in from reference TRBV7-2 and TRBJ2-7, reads GAGVSQSPSNKVTEKGKDVELRCDPISGHTALYWYRQSLGQGLEFLIYFQGNSAPDKSGLPSDRFSAERTGGSVSTLTIQRTQQEDSAVYLCASSLEGTITYEQYFGPGTRLTVT.

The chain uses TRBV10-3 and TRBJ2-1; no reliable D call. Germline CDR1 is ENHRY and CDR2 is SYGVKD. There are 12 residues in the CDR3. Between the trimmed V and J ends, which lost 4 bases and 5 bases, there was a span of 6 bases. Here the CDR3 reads CAISGHNNEQFF. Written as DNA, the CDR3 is TGTGCCATCAGTGGTCATAACAATGAGCAGTTCTTC.

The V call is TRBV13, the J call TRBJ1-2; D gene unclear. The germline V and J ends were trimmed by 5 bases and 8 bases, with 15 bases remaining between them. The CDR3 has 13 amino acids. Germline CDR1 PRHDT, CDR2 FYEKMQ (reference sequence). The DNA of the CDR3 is TGTGCCAGCAGCCTCACAAGCACGAGCGGCTACACCTTC. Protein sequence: CASSLTSTSGYTF.

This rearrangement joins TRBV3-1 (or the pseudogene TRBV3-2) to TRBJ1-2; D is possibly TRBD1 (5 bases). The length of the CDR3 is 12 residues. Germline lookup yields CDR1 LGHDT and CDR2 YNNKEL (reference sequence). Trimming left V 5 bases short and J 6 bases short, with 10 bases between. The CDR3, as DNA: TGTGCCAGCAGCAAAAGGGGTAATGGCTACACCTTC. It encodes CASSKRGNGYTF.

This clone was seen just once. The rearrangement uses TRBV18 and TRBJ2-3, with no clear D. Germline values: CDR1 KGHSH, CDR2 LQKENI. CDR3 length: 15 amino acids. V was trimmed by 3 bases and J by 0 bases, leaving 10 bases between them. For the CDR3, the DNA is TGTGCCAGCTCACCCGGCATACGGAGCACAGATACGCAGTATTTT. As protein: CASSPGIRSTDTQYF.